This T cell receptor (beta chain) was obtained from a study of blood T cell repertoires in COVID-19. Study-level information: The origin of the acute and convalescent COVID-19 samples was the United States, Italy and Spain. Nucleic acid was either cDNA or gDNA, and it came from T cells, B-cell-depleted T cells, or PBMCs.

Germline loops: CDR1 LNHDA, CDR2 SQIVND (reference sequence). This CDR3 comprises 12 residues. Losses at the gene ends were 5 bases for V and 10 bases for J; bases not matched to a gene: 6. In the authors' methods: Estimation of nucleated cell counts was performed using reference gene primer amplification. Sequencing used immunoSEQ multiplex PCR; TCRdb keeps in-frame clones, though not all of them. That table furnishes V, J and clone size, whereas the DNA furnished D and trimming. The data contain around 250,000 clones, about 80% of them seen just once; the ten biggest clones take up roughly 2%. The clonotype was recovered from a man younger than 45 who had recovered from COVID-19. Sequencing was carried out using peripheral blood. This sequence joins TRBV19 and TRBJ1-1; 8 nucleotides agree with TRBD1. Written as DNA, the CDR3 is TGTGCCAGTAGTTCAGGGGGCATGGTAGCTTTCTTT. It specifies CASSSGGMVAFF.